This TCR beta chain was recorded in a study of cytomegalovirus exposure and HLA in healthy donors. V was clipped by 2 bases and J by 0 bases, with 5 bases between them. The CDR3 contains 13 residues. Germline V gene data show CDR1 as MGHDK and CDR2 as SYGVNS. Study-wide results and limits: According to reports, the classifier identified cytomegalovirus status with high specificity and sensitivity.

Primers included in the PCR were 60 Vbeta and 13 Jbeta primers. Sequencing was performed with immunoSEQ multiplex PCR; in TCRdb, only in-frame clones are kept and a portion is missing. The repertoire consists of under 200,000 clones, with around 77% occurring once and the leading ten covering about 4%. A note on this clone: No antigen is known for it.

The sequence came from a man aged 25 to 40 in good health and CMV-seropositive. J is TRBJ2-7 and V is TRBV25-1; D unclear. Sequenced input: PBMCs. CDR3 in DNA: TGTGCCAGCAGTGAACCCAACTCCTACGAGCAGTACTTC. The encoded protein is CASSEPNSYEQYF.